These 3 T cell receptor beta chains came from one sample sequenced in a study of shared clonotypes between healthy human individuals. Sequenced by immunoSEQ multiplex PCR; TCRdb stores in-frame clones only, minus some. This sample has approximately 640,000 clones, with 72% found just once. The sequencing sample was made of memory CD4+ T cells sorted from blood. Specified subset: CD45RA-negative fraction. The receptor source for this set is a woman aged 25-40 years in good health.

The chain couples TRBV2 to TRBJ2-5; D uncertain. CDR1 is SNHLY and CDR2 is FYNNEI in the germline V gene. CDR3 length: 13 residues. V was pared by 6 bases and J by 5 bases, with 13 bases between. The DNA for the CDR3 is TGTGCCAGCAGCTCCGGGCCTCGGGAGACCCAGTACTTC. Translation gives CASSSGPRETQYF.

V is TRBV6-1 and J is TRBJ1-5; 7 bases map to TRBD1. V dropped 3 bases and J dropped 7; count of bases not matched to a gene: 9. The CDR3 runs 15 residues. CDR1 is MNHNS, CDR2 SASEGT, per germline. CDR3 DNA: TGTGCCAGCAGTGACGGAGAAGGGGGCTGGCAGCCCCAGCATTTT. This codes for CASSDGEGGWQPQHF.

This clone has only a few counts. V usage is TRBV2 and J usage is TRBJ2-3; no clear D. The germline V gene encodes CDR1 SNHLY and CDR2 FYNNEI. The CDR3 consists of 15 residues. The germline V and J ends were trimmed by 7 bases and 0 bases, with 14 bases remaining between them. Here the CDR3 DNA reads TGTGCCAGCACCCTGAGACCAGCTAGCACAGATACGCAGTATTTT. This codes for CASTLRPASTDTQYF. The whole variable domain, filled in from reference TRBV2 and TRBJ2-3, reads EPEVTQTPSHQVTQMGQEVILRCVPISNHLYFYWYRQILGQKVEFLVSFYNNEISEKSEIFDDQFSVERPDGSNFTLKIRSTKLEDSAMYFCASTLRPASTDTQYFGPGTRLTVL.